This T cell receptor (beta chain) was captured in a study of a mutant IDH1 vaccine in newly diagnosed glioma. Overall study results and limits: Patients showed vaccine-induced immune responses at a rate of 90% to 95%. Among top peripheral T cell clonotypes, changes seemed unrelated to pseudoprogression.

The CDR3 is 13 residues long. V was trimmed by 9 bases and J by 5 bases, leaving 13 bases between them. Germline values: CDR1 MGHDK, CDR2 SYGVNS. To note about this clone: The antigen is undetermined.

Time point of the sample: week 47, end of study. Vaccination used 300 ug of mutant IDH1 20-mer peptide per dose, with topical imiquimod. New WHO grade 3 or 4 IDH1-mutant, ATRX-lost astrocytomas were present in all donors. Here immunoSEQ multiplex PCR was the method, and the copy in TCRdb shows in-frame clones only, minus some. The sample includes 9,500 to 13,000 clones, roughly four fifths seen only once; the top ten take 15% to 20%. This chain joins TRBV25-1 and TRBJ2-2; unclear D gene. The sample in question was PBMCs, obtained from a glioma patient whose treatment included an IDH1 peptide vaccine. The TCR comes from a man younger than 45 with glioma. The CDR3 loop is CASEAAGTGELFF. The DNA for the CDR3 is TGTGCCAGTGAGGCGGCAGGAACCGGGGAGCTGTTTTTT.